The TCR beta chain described here comes from a study of OX40 agonist ivuxolimab in advanced cancers. TCRdb's copy holds only in-frame clones and misses some; the assay was immunoSEQ multiplex PCR. The top ten clones hold 0.37% of a sample with 60,000 to 85,000 clones, about 88% of them seen once. The germline CDR1 and CDR2 sequences are LGHNA and YSLEER. With 2 bases removed from V and 1 base from J, the gap between germline ends came to 9 bases. This CDR3 region has 15 residues. This clone was counted only a few times. Blood got drawn at baseline, again on cycle 4 day 1, and then on cycle 7 day 1. The origin of this receptor is an adult with an advanced solid tumor such as melanoma, head and neck, liver or kidney cancer. The gene calls are TRBV4-3 and TRBJ1-3; D perhaps matches TRBD1 (5 bases). Source: CD4+ or CD8+ T cells sorted from blood, taken in a trial of the OX40 agonist ivuxolimab. The CDR3 coding sequence is TGCGCCAGCAGCCAATCACAGGTTTCTGGAAACACCATATATTTT. Protein sequence: CASSQSQVSGNTIYF.